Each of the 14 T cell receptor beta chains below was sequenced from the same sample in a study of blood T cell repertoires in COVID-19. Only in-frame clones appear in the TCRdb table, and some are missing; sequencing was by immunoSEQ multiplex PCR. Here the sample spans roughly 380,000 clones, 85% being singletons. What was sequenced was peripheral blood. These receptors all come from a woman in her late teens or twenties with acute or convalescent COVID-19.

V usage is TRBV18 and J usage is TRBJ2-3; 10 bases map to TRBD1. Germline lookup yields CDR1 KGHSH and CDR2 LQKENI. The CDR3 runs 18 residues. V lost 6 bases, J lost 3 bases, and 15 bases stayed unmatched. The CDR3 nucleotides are TGTGCCAGCTCCCTTACTGCGGGACAGGGGATATGGACAGATACGCAGTATTTT. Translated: CASSLTAGQGIWTDTQYF.

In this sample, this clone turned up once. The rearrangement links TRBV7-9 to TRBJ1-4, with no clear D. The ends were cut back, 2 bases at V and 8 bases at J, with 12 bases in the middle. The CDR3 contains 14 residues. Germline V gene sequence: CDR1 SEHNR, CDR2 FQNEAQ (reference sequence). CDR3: CASSLNTGREKLFF. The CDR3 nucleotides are TGTGCCAGCAGCTTAAATACGGGTCGCGAAAAACTGTTTTTT.

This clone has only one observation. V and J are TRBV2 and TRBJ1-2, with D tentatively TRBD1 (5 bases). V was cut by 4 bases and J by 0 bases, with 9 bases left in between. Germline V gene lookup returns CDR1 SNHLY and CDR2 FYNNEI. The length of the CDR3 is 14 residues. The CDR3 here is CASSVRQTNYGYTF. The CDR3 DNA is TGTGCCAGCAGTGTAAGACAGACTAACTATGGCTACACCTTC. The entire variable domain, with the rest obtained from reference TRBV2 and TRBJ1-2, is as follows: EPEVTQTPSHQVTQMGQEVILRCVPISNHLYFYWYRQILGQKVEFLVSFYNNEISEKSEIFDDQFSVERPDGSNFTLKIRSTKLEDSAMYFCASSVRQTNYGYTFGSGTRLTVV.

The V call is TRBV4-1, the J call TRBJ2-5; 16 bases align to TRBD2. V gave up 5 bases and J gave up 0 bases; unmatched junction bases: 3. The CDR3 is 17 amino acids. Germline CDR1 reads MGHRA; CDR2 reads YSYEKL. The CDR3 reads CASSAGLAGGYQETQYF. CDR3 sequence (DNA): TGCGCCAGCAGCGCGGGACTAGCGGGAGGGTACCAAGAGACCCAGTACTTC.

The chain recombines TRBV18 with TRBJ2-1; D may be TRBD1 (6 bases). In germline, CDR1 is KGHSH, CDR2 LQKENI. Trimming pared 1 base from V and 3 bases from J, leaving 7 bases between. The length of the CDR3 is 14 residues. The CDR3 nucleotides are TGTGCCAGCTCACCACAGGACAGCTACAATGAGCAGTTCTTC. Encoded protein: CASSPQDSYNEQFF.

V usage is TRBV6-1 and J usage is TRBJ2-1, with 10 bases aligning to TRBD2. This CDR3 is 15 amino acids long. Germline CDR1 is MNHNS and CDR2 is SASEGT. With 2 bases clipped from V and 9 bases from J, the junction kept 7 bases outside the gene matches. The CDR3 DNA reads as TGTGCCAGCAGTGAAAGGTTAGCGGGGGGCTTTGAGCAGTTCTTC. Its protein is CASSERLAGGFEQFF.

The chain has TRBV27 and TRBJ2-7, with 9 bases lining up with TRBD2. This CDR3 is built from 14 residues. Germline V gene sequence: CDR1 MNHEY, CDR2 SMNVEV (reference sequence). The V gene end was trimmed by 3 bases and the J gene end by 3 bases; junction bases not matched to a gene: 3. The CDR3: CASSFSSGSYEQYF. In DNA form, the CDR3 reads TGTGCCAGCAGTTTCAGTAGCGGGAGCTACGAGCAGTACTTC.

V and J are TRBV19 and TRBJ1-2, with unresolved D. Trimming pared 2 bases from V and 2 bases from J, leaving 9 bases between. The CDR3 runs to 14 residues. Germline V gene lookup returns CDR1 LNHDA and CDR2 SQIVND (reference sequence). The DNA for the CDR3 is TGTGCCAGTAGTATAAGGGAGGGAAACTATGGCTACACCTTC. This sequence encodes CASSIREGNYGYTF.

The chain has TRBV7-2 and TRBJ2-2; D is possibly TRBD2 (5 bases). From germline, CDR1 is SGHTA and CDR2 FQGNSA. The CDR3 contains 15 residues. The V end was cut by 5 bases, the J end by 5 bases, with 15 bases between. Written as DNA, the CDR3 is TGTGCCAGCAGCCCCCGGACCGGCGGGACCGGGGAGCTGTTTTTT. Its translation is CASSPRTGGTGELFF.

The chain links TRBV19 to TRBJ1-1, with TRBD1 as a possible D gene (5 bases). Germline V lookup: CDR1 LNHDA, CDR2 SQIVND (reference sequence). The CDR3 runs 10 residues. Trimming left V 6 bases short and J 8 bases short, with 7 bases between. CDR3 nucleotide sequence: TGTGCCAGTAGAGACAGAGAAGCTTTCTTT. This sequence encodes CASRDREAFF.

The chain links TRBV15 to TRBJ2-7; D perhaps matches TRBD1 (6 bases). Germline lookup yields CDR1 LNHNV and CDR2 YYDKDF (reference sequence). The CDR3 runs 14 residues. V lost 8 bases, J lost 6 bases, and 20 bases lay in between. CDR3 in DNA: TGTGCCACCGCTAAGGGGGACACCTGGGCCGAGCAGTACTTC. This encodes CATAKGDTWAEQYF. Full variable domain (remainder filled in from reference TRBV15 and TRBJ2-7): DAMVIQNPRYQVTQFGKPVTLSCSQTLNHNVMYWYQQKSSQAPKLLFHYYDKDFNNEADTPDNFQSRRPNTSFCFLDIRSPGLGDTAMYLCATAKGDTWAEQYFGPGTRLTVT.

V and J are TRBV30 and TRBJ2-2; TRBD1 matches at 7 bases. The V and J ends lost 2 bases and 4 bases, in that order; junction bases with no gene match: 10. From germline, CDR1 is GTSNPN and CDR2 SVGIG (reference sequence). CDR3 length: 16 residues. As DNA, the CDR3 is TGTGCCTGGAGTAGTGCCGGGACAGATGGCACCGGGGAGCTGTTTTTT. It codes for CAWSSAGTDGTGELFF.

The CDR3 DNA is TGTGCCAGTGCAAAGACGGCTAGCGCCCATGAGCAGTTCTTC. Encoded protein: CASAKTASAHEQFF. The chain joins TRBV19 to TRBJ2-1, with a possible D match to TRBD2 (6 bases). The ends were cut back, 8 bases at V and 8 bases at J, with 19 bases in the middle. There are 14 residues in the CDR3. The germline V gene has CDR1 LNHDA and CDR2 SQIVND (reference sequence).

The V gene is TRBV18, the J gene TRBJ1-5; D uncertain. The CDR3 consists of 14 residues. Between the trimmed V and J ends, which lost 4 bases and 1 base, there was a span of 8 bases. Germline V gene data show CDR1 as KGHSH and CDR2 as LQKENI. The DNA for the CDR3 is TGTGCCAGCTCACTCACACAGAGCAATCAGCCCCAGCATTTT. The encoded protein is CASSLTQSNQPQHF.